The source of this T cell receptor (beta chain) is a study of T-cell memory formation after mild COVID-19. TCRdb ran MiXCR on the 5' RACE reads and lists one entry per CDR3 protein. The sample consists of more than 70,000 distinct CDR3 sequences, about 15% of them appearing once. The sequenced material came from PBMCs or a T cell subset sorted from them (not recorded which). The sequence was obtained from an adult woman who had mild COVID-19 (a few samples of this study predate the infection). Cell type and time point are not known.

CDR3 bases: TGTGCCAGCAGCGATCCGGGACTAGCAATGAATACGCAGTATTTT. Residues: CASSDPGLAMNTQYF. The rearrangement links TRBV7-2 to TRBJ2-3; 9 bases line up with TRBD2. V lost 5 bases and J lost 7; bases outside the gene matches: 10. The germline V gene encodes CDR1 SGHTA and CDR2 FQGNSA. The CDR3 is 15 residues long.